These T cell receptor beta chains were read from a single sample in a study of blood T cells in healthy people across ages. TCRdb reprocessed the 5' RACE reads via MiXCR and lists one record per CDR3 protein. There are 780,000 or so distinct CDR3 sequences in the sample; around 50% occur only once, and about 26% lies in the top ten. The material sequenced was blood. These receptors originate from a man aged 35-49 years in good health. CDR3s include the opening cysteine and the closing phenylalanine or tryptophan. A D gene is named only where the DNA matches it firmly. Size is stated for part of the rows, as once, few or many counts, or as a class when the clone is expanded.

V: TRBV6-2/TRBV6-3; length: 12; size: few; J: TRBJ1-5; D: TRBD1; DNA: TGTGCCAGCAGTTGGGACAGGGGGCCCCAGCATTTT; CDR3: CASSWDRGPQHF
V: TRBV29-1; length: 12; size: once; J: TRBJ1-1; D: -; DNA: TGCAGCGTACAGGGAGCGGACACTGAAGCTTTCTTT; CDR3: CSVQGADTEAFF
V: TRBV29-1; length: 11; size: -; J: TRBJ2-7; D: -; DNA: TGCAGCGTTGTTGTGGGGCTCGAGCAGTACTTC; CDR3: CSVVVGLEQYF
V: TRBV7-9; length: 16; size: few; J: TRBJ1-1; D: -; DNA: TGTGCCAGCAGCTCTCCGGACGGGGGGGGGAACACTGAAGCTTTCTTT; CDR3: CASSSPDGGGNTEAFF
V: TRBV28; length: 12; size: few; J: TRBJ1-1; D: -; DNA: TGTGCCAGCAGAAGACCGAACACTGAAGCTTTCTTT; CDR3: CASRRPNTEAFF
V: TRBV27; length: 16; size: few; J: TRBJ2-3; D: TRBD2; DNA: TGTGCCAGCAGTTTAGCGGGGGGGCCCCGCACAGATACGCAGTATTTT; CDR3: CASSLAGGPRTDTQYF
V: TRBV4-2; length: 16; size: few; J: TRBJ2-3; D: TRBD1; DNA: TGTGCCAGCAGCCCGCGGACAGGGTCTGAATCAGATACGCAGTATTTT; CDR3: CASSPRTGSESDTQYF
V: TRBV29-1; length: 15; size: few; J: TRBJ2-5; D: TRBD2; DNA: TGCAGCGCCTCGACTAGCGGGTTAGCGAGAGAGACCCAGTACTTC; CDR3: CSASTSGLARETQYF
V: TRBV4-2; length: 15; size: -; J: TRBJ1-2; D: -; DNA: TGTGCCAGCAGCCAGGATACGGGGCAGGGTTATGGCTACACCTTC; CDR3: CASSQDTGQGYGYTF
V: TRBV15; length: 16; size: -; J: TRBJ1-2; D: -; DNA: TGTGCCACCAGCAGACCCATGGGAGGGACGGGCTATGGCTACACCTTC; CDR3: CATSRPMGGTGYGYTF
V: TRBV5-1; length: 16; size: -; J: TRBJ2-2; D: -; DNA: TGCGCCAGCAGCGGGGACCTAGGATTAAACACCGGGGAGCTGTTTTTT; CDR3: CASSGDLGLNTGELFF
V: TRBV4-3; length: 15; size: many; J: TRBJ2-4; D: -; DNA: TGCGCCAGCAGCCATCTAGGGGAGGGGGGGAACATTCAGTACTTC; CDR3: CASSHLGEGGNIQYF
V: TRBV10-2; length: 14; size: few; J: TRBJ1-2; D: TRBD1; DNA: TGCGCCAGCAGCGAAACAGGGGGTAGCGGTGGCTACACCTTC; CDR3: CASSETGGSGGYTF
V: TRBV4-2; length: 15; size: -; J: TRBJ2-1; D: -; DNA: TGTGCCAGCAGCCAAGATGGGCTGAGCTACAATGAGCAGTTCTTC; CDR3: CASSQDGLSYNEQFF
V: TRBV20-1; length: 11; size: -; J: TRBJ2-3; D: TRBD2; DNA: TGCAGGTCGCTAGCGGGAGATACGCAGTATTTT; CDR3: CRSLAGDTQYF
V: TRBV4-2; length: 16; size: -; J: TRBJ2-1; D: -; DNA: TGTGCCAGCAGCCCATCTGGGGGGAGCTCCTACAATGAGCAGTTCTTC; CDR3: CASSPSGGSSYNEQFF
V: TRBV9; length: 14; size: few; J: TRBJ2-5; D: -; DNA: TGTGCCAGCAGCGCCCTCTCTACGGGGGAGACCCAGTACTTC; CDR3: CASSALSTGETQYF
V: TRBV7-2; length: 17; size: -; J: TRBJ2-7; D: TRBD2; DNA: TGTGCCAGCAGCTTAATGTCTAGCGGGGCCCTCTCCTACGAGCAGTACTTC; CDR3: CASSLMSSGALSYEQYF
V: TRBV5-1; length: 15; size: -; J: TRBJ1-1; D: -; DNA: TGCGCCAGCAGCTCGGACGGCCTCATGAACACTGAAGCTTTCTTT; CDR3: CASSSDGLMNTEAFF
V: TRBV24-1; length: 14; size: -; J: TRBJ2-1; D: -; DNA: TGTGCCACCCAATCTAGGCCCCTCTACAATGAGCAGTTCTTC; CDR3: CATQSRPLYNEQFF
V: TRBV29-1; length: 14; size: few; J: TRBJ2-1; D: TRBD2; DNA: TGCAGCGTTGATCGAGAACTAGCGGGAGGAGAGCAGTTCTTC; CDR3: CSVDRELAGGEQFF
V: TRBV27; length: 14; size: few; J: TRBJ1-4; D: -; DNA: TGTGCCAGCAGTGTACTGGGGGCGCAGGGAAAACTGTTTTTT; CDR3: CASSVLGAQGKLFF
V: TRBV7-2; length: 14; size: -; J: TRBJ2-5; D: -; DNA: TGTGCCAGCAGCTCGGGAACAGAGGCGGGGACCCAGTACTTC; CDR3: CASSSGTEAGTQYF
V: TRBV7-2; length: 15; size: -; J: TRBJ2-1; D: -; DNA: TGTGCCAGCAGCAGTCGTGGGACAAGGTACAATGAGCAGTTCTTC; CDR3: CASSSRGTRYNEQFF
V: TRBV3-1; length: 19; size: -; J: TRBJ1-2; D: -; DNA: TGTGCCAGCAGCCAAGACGCCCCAGTAGTAGCGGGGAATAACTATGGCTACACCTTC; CDR3: CASSQDAPVVAGNNYGYTF
V: TRBV7-2; length: 14; size: few; J: TRBJ2-3; D: TRBD1; DNA: TGTGCCAGCAGTTTGCCAGGGGGCAGGGATACGCAGTATTTT; CDR3: CASSLPGGRDTQYF
V: TRBV20-1; length: 13; size: few; J: TRBJ2-7; D: TRBD2; DNA: TGCAGTGCTAGAGGCGGGGGGGACGACGAGCAGTACTTC; CDR3: CSARGGGDDEQYF
V: TRBV4-3; length: 21; size: -; J: TRBJ1-2; D: TRBD1; DNA: TGCGCCAGCAGCCAAGAGGGCGGAGGGTTGGGACAGGCGGTGTGGTCGTCCGGCTACACCTTC; CDR3: CASSQEGGGLGQAVWSSGYTF
V: TRBV12-3/TRBV12-4; length: 15; size: few; J: TRBJ1-2; D: -; DNA: TGTGCCAGCAGCCCTGGGAGAGGGGCGGATTATGGCTACACCTTC; CDR3: CASSPGRGADYGYTF
V: TRBV15; length: 16; size: few; J: TRBJ2-1; D: -; DNA: TGTGCCACCAGCAGAGATGTGGGTTTAACCTACAATGAGCAGTTCTTC; CDR3: CATSRDVGLTYNEQFF
V: TRBV2; length: 13; size: few; J: TRBJ1-2; D: -; DNA: TGTGCCAGCAGTAGCACCTCTAACTATGGCTACACCTTC; CDR3: CASSSTSNYGYTF
V: TRBV27; length: 17; size: -; J: TRBJ2-6; D: -; DNA: TGTGCCAGCAGTTTTATTGAAACATTCTTTGGGGCCAACGTCCTGACTTTC; CDR3: CASSFIETFFGANVLTF
V: TRBV28; length: 14; size: -; J: TRBJ2-5; D: TRBD1; DNA: TGTGCCAGCAGTTCCCCCACAGGGGTGGAGACCCAGTACTTC; CDR3: CASSSPTGVETQYF
V: TRBV27; length: 16; size: -; J: TRBJ2-2; D: -; DNA: TGTGCCAGCAGTAATAATAAGAGGGGACCCCTCGGGGAGCTGTTTTTT; CDR3: CASSNNKRGPLGELFF
V: TRBV14; length: 13; size: -; J: TRBJ1-2; D: -; DNA: TGTGCCAGCAGCCAACGACTGAACTATGGCTACACCTTC; CDR3: CASSQRLNYGYTF
V: TRBV13; length: 14; size: -; J: TRBJ1-5; D: TRBD1; DNA: TGTGCCAGCAGCTCACAGGGGCCCGAATCGCCCCAGCATTTT; CDR3: CASSSQGPESPQHF
V: TRBV7-3; length: 15; size: -; J: TRBJ2-5; D: TRBD1; DNA: TGTGCCAGCAGCAAGGATCGGGACAGCCAAGAGACCCAGTACTTC; CDR3: CASSKDRDSQETQYF
V: TRBV4-2; length: 17; size: -; J: TRBJ1-2; D: TRBD1; DNA: TGTGCCGGCAGTCCCGACGACAGGGGACCCTCTAACTATGGCTACACCTTC; CDR3: CAGSPDDRGPSNYGYTF
V: TRBV7-2; length: 15; size: -; J: TRBJ2-3; D: TRBD1; DNA: TGTGCCAGCAGCTCAGGACAGGGGGCCGGAGATACGCAGTATTTT; CDR3: CASSSGQGAGDTQYF
V: TRBV15; length: 16; size: few; J: TRBJ2-3; D: -; DNA: TGTGCCACCAGCAGAGATTCAGGTGTAGGCACAGATACGCAGTATTTT; CDR3: CATSRDSGVGTDTQYF
V: TRBV14; length: 16; size: -; J: TRBJ1-2; D: -; DNA: TGTGCCAGCAGCCAAGTTCAGGCACACCAGGGCTATGGCTACACCTTC; CDR3: CASSQVQAHQGYGYTF
V: TRBV6-2/TRBV6-3; length: 16; size: -; J: TRBJ2-7; D: -; DNA: TGTGCCAGCAGTGACGTCTCAAGCATTGGCTCCTACGAGCAGTACTTC; CDR3: CASSDVSSIGSYEQYF
V: TRBV29-1; length: 11; size: few; J: TRBJ2-1; D: -; DNA: TGCAGCGTTTCCCTTCTTGATGAGCAGTTCTTC; CDR3: CSVSLLDEQFF
V: TRBV20-1; length: 14; size: many; J: TRBJ2-7; D: -; DNA: TGCAGTGCTAGAGACCCACAGGGTCACGGCGAGCAGTACTTC; CDR3: CSARDPQGHGEQYF
V: TRBV9; length: 14; size: -; J: TRBJ2-7; D: -; DNA: TGTGCCAGCAGCGTAGAGCCGGGCGGGTACGAGCAGTACTTC; CDR3: CASSVEPGGYEQYF
V: TRBV7-2; length: 17; size: -; J: TRBJ1-1; D: -; DNA: TGTGCCAGCAGCTTAGCGGGTCAGGGGAGACTAGAAACTGAAGCTTTCTTT; CDR3: CASSLAGQGRLETEAFF
V: TRBV2; length: 13; size: -; J: TRBJ1-2; D: -; DNA: TGTGCCAGCAGGGACACGGGACTCTATGGCTACACCTTC; CDR3: CASRDTGLYGYTF
V: TRBV4-2; length: 16; size: -; J: TRBJ2-3; D: TRBD2; DNA: TGTGCCAGCAGCCAAGCTAGCGGGGGGGCCACAGATACGCAGTATTTT; CDR3: CASSQASGGATDTQYF
V: TRBV6-1; length: 16; size: -; J: TRBJ2-1; D: TRBD2; DNA: TGTGCCAGCAGTGACAGGGGACTAGCGGGAGCCGATGAGCAGTTCTTC; CDR3: CASSDRGLAGADEQFF
V: TRBV28; length: 17; size: -; J: TRBJ1-2; D: TRBD1; DNA: TGTGCCAGCAGTCCGATGGGTTTGGGACAGCTTAACTATGGCTACACCTTC; CDR3: CASSPMGLGQLNYGYTF